These 12 T cell receptor beta chains were sequenced from one sample in a study of shared clonotypes between healthy human individuals. Sequencing used immunoSEQ multiplex PCR; TCRdb keeps in-frame clones, though not all of them. This sample has some 2 million clones, with about 95% found just once. Naive CD8 isolation took CD45RO-negative cells positively selected for CCR7 and excluded terminally differentiated effector memory CD45RA+ cells. The sequenced sample was naive CD8+ T cells sorted from blood. The receptors here all came from a man younger than 30 in good health.

The chain recombines TRBV7-2 with TRBJ1-2; no clear D. V was trimmed by 1 base and J by 7 bases, leaving 13 bases between them. This CDR3 contains 14 residues. From germline, CDR1 is SGHTA and CDR2 FQGNSA. As DNA, the CDR3 is TGTGCCAGCAGCTTAGTCGCAGCCTTGGGTGGCTACACCTTC. Translated: CASSLVAALGGYTF.

Concerning this clone: An end of the junction differs from the germline gene, which may be a read error. This chain joins TRBV4-3 and TRBJ2-7, with D possibly matching TRBD2 (5 bases). The CDR3 is 14 amino acids. Per germline, CDR1 LGHNA and CDR2 YSLEER. CDR3 protein: CASSPGISSYEQYF. CDR3 nucleotides: TGCGCCAGCAGCCCCGGGATTAGCTCCTATGAGCAGTACTTC.

This clone was picked up one time. Other DNA sequences in this sample translate to the same CDR3. The chain uses TRBV5-4 and TRBJ2-3, with 10 bases identical to TRBD2. Germline V gene sequence: CDR1 SGHNT, CDR2 YYREEE (reference sequence). Losses at the gene ends were 5 bases for V and 1 base for J; bases not matched to a gene: 4. The CDR3 spans 15 residues. CDR3 DNA sequence: TGTGCCAGCAGTCCTCTAGCGGGAGGCACAGATACGCAGTATTTT. This gives the protein CASSPLAGGTDTQYF.

V usage is TRBV4-1 and J usage is TRBJ2-2; 9 bases are shared with TRBD1. Germline values: CDR1 MGHRA, CDR2 YSYEKL. The length of the CDR3 is 15 residues. Germline trimming cut 5 bases from V and 6 bases from J; bases unmatched to any gene: 7. The CDR3 reads CASSYDRGNAGELFF. CDR3 nucleotides: TGCGCCAGCAGCTACGACAGGGGGAATGCCGGGGAGCTGTTTTTT.

This clone was counted a single time. This chain links TRBV28 with TRBJ1-1, with D unresolved. Germline-derived CDR1 and CDR2 are MDHEN and SYDVKM. CDR3 length: 14 residues. Trimming cost V 4 bases and J 3 bases, with 12 bases left between them. CDR3 protein: CASSSGFGDTEAFF. The CDR3 DNA sequence: TGTGCCAGCAGTTCCGGGTTTGGGGACACTGAAGCTTTCTTT.

This rearrangement joins TRBV6-1 to TRBJ2-1, with D perhaps TRBD2 (5 bases). The V gene's germline CDR1 is MNHNS and CDR2 SASEGT. Trimming pared 8 bases from V and 4 bases from J, leaving 15 bases between. This CDR3 is built from 14 residues. CDR3 sequence: CASAEGYYYNEQFF. Written as DNA, the CDR3 is TGTGCCAGCGCCGAGGGATACTATTACAATGAGCAGTTCTTC.

This clone was recorded once. The identical CDR3 is also encoded by other nucleotide sequences in the sample. This sequence joins TRBV28 and TRBJ2-6; TRBD1 might be the D (6 bases). CDR1 and CDR2 (germline): MDHEN, SYDVKM. Trimming took 6 bases from V and 2 from J, leaving 8 bases between them. CDR3 size: 14 residues. CDR3 DNA sequence: TGTGCCAGCAGGCCAGGGGCTGGGGCCAACGTCCTGACTTTC. Its protein is CASRPGAGANVLTF.

Regarding this clone: A junction end diverges from the germline sequence, so it may reflect a read error. The chain has TRBV6-1 and TRBJ2-2; weak D call: TRBD2 (5 bases). CDR1 and CDR2 from the germline V gene are MNHNS and SASEGT. The CDR3 has 15 amino acids. In nucleotides, the CDR3 is TGTGCCAGCACCTTACCAGTCTTGAACACCGGGGAGCCGTTTTTT. Protein product: CASTLPVLNTGEPFF.

This chain links TRBV4-1 with TRBJ1-2, with 9 bases that match TRBD1. The CDR3 has 15 amino acids. The germline V gene encodes CDR1 MGHRA and CDR2 YSYEKL. V lost 1 base and J lost 6; bases outside the gene matches: 6. The CDR3 is CASSQVQGAPDGYTF. For the CDR3, the DNA is TGCGCCAGCAGCCAAGTACAGGGGGCGCCTGATGGCTACACCTTC.

V usage is TRBV2 and J usage is TRBJ1-4; D uncertain. The CDR3 sequence is 15 residues long. Per germline, CDR1 SNHLY and CDR2 FYNNEI. V was trimmed by 10 bases and J by 1 base, leaving 16 bases between them. For the CDR3, the DNA is TGTGCCAAGCGGGCGACCGAGGGAACTAATGAAAAACTGTTTTTT. It yields the protein CAKRATEGTNEKLFF.

The chain has TRBV5-4 and TRBJ1-1; D is undetermined. V lost 0 bases and J lost 4, with 7 bases in between. Per germline, CDR1 SGHNT and CDR2 YYREEE (reference sequence). The CDR3 sequence is 13 residues long. CDR3 protein: CASSLARTTEAFF. As DNA, the CDR3 is TGTGCCAGCAGCTTGGCCAGGACCACTGAAGCTTTCTTT.

The chain combines TRBV28 with TRBJ1-1; D call uncertain. This CDR3 spans 15 amino acids. Germline V gives CDR1 MDHEN, CDR2 SYDVKM. V was clipped by 5 bases and J by 0 bases, with 13 bases between them. CDR3 DNA: TGTGCCAGCAGTCCGGCGGCGGGGATGAACACTGAAGCTTTCTTT. Residues: CASSPAAGMNTEAFF.